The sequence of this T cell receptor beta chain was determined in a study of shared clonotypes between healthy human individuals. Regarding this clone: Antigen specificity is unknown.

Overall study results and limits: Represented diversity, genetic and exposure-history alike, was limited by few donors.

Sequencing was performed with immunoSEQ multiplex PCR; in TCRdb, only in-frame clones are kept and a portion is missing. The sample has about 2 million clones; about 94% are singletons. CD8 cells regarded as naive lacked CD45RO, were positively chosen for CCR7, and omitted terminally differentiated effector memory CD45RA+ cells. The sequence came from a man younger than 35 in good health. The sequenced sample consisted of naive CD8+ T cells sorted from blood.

The CDR3 protein is CSGGAGEKLFF. Here the CDR3 DNA reads TGCAGTGGGGGTGCCGGGGAAAAACTGTTTTTT. The chain has TRBV20-1 and TRBJ1-4; D unclear. The V gene lost 7 bases and the J gene lost 8 bases, with 11 bases spanning the gap. The CDR3 consists of 11 residues. The germline gives CDR1 DFQATT, CDR2 SNEGSKA (reference sequence).